This T cell receptor beta chain was profiled in a study of blood T cells in healthy people across ages. Across the whole study: About one barcoded beta molecule per two T cells came from capture by template switching. Broader study findings: From one million sequenced T cells, diversity estimates were lower bounds. CMV infection status of these donors was not known.

Alongside a J-beta primer mix, a sample-barcoded 5' primer served in a second PCR lasting roughly 6 to 12 cycles. TCRdb re-derived calls from the 5' RACE reads in MiXCR, one entry per CDR3 protein. Of 1.6 million or so distinct CDR3 sequences listed, roughly 32% were seen once; the top ten hold 11%. The total RNA that was extracted per sample amounted to at least 5 micrograms. With 1 base removed from V and 6 bases from J, the gap between germline ends came to 9 bases. There are 13 residues in the CDR3. Germline lookup yields CDR1 LGHDT and CDR2 YNNKEL (reference sequence). As concerns this clonotype: What it binds is not known.

The chain employs TRBV3-1 and TRBJ1-1; no clear D. Sequenced: blood. This sequence originates from a woman in her 30s in good health. This CDR3 reads CASSQVDGAEAFF. The CDR3 DNA sequence: TGTGCCAGCAGCCAAGTGGACGGGGCTGAAGCTTTCTTT.